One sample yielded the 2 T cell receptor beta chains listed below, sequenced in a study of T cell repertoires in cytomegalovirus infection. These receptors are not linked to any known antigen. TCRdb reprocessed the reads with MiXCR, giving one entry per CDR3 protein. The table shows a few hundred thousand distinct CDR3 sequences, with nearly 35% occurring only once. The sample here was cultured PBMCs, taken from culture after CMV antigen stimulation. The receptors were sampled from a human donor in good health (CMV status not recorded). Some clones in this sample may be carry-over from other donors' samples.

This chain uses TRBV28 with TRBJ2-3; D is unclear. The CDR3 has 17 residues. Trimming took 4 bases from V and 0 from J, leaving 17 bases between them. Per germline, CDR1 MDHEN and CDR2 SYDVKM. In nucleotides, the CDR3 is TGTGCCAGCAGTTCCATACTACACGCTTCTAGCACAGATACGCAGTATTTT. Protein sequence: CASSSILHASSTDTQYF.

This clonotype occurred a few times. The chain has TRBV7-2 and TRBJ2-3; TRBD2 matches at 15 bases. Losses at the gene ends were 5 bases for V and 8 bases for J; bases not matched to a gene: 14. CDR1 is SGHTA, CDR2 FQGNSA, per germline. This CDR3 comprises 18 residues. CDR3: CASSERGLAGGALGTQYF. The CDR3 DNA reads TGTGCCAGCAGCGAGCGGGGACTAGCGGGAGGTGCTTTGGGTACGCAGTATTTT.